This T cell receptor (beta chain) originates from a study of CD8 T cells in ankylosing spondylitis. General study points: Disease-associated clones were reportedly significantly overrepresented in matched ankylosing spondylitis synovial fluid.

This CDR3 region has 14 residues. Germline values: CDR1 LGHNA, CDR2 YSLEER. Trimming took off 0 bases at V and 6 bases at J, with 12 bases between the two ends. MiXCR was run by TCRdb on the 5' RACE reads, yielding one entry per CDR3 protein. The repertoire consists of 100,000 to 150,000 distinct CDR3 sequences, with approximately 10% occurring once and the leading ten covering 3.3%. This clonotype showed up just a few times. What it recognizes is unknown. Sequencing input: blood, either unsorted or a sorted T cell fraction (not recorded which). The clonotype comes from a male donor with ankylosing spondylitis or in good health (not recorded which). The chain links TRBV4-3 to TRBJ2-7, with a tentative D call TRBD2 (6 bases). CDR3 in DNA: TGCGCCAGCAGCCAAGACGCAGGGACTGGCGAGCAGTACTTC. Its translation: CASSQDAGTGEQYF.